These T cell receptor beta chains were read from a single sample in a study of blood T cells in healthy people across ages. In TCRdb, the 5' RACE reads were re-called with MiXCR into one record per CDR3 protein. The table includes 1.4 million to 1.5 million distinct CDR3 sequences, around two fifths detected once. The sample was blood. The receptors derive from a woman aged 18-29 years in good health. The CDR3 runs from the conserved cysteine through the conserved F or W. Each record gives: clone size, D gene, J gene, V gene, CDR3 protein, CDR3 DNA. A D gene is named only where the DNA matches it firmly. Clone size is given for some rows only: seen once, a few or many times, or a class if the clone is expanded.

clone size: NA; D gene: NA; J gene: TRBJ2-1; V gene: TRBV20-1; CDR3 protein: CSASAAGHPLSYNEQFF; CDR3 DNA: TGCAGTGCTAGTGCTGCGGGTCACCCTCTCTCCTACAATGAGCAGTTCTTC
clone size: few; D gene: TRBD1; J gene: TRBJ1-1; V gene: TRBV10-3; CDR3 protein: CAITNSQGGEAEAFF; CDR3 DNA: TGTGCCATCACCAACTCACAGGGGGGAGAGGCTGAAGCTTTCTTT
clone size: few; D gene: NA; J gene: TRBJ1-5; V gene: TRBV12-3/TRBV12-4; CDR3 protein: CASHRDSNQPQHF; CDR3 DNA: TGTGCCAGTCACAGGGATAGCAATCAGCCCCAGCATTTT
clone size: NA; D gene: TRBD1; J gene: TRBJ1-2; V gene: TRBV19; CDR3 protein: CASSPGTATNYGYTF; CDR3 DNA: TGTGCCAGTAGTCCTGGGACAGCCACTAACTATGGCTACACCTTC
clone size: few; D gene: NA; J gene: TRBJ1-2; V gene: TRBV6-6; CDR3 protein: CASGGIQGPHMGYTF; CDR3 DNA: TGTGCCAGCGGGGGAATTCAGGGCCCCCATATGGGCTACACCTTC
clone size: NA; D gene: TRBD2; J gene: TRBJ2-1; V gene: TRBV5-1; CDR3 protein: CASSPIAGAVRNEQFF; CDR3 DNA: TGCGCCAGCAGCCCTATAGCGGGAGCGGTTCGCAATGAGCAGTTCTTC
clone size: NA; D gene: TRBD2; J gene: TRBJ2-7; V gene: TRBV20-1; CDR3 protein: CSARAGAGGRNEQYF; CDR3 DNA: TGCAGTGCTAGAGCAGGTGCGGGAGGGAGGAATGAGCAGTACTTC
clone size: NA; D gene: NA; J gene: TRBJ2-3; V gene: TRBV5-8; CDR3 protein: CASSLEGTADTQYF; CDR3 DNA: TGTGCCAGCAGCTTGGAGGGAACGGCAGATACGCAGTATTTT
clone size: NA; D gene: NA; J gene: TRBJ2-3; V gene: TRBV14; CDR3 protein: CASSQRTFLGTDTQYF; CDR3 DNA: TGTGCCAGCAGCCAGAGGACATTCTTGGGCACAGATACGCAGTATTTT
clone size: few; D gene: NA; J gene: TRBJ2-7; V gene: TRBV12-3/TRBV12-4; CDR3 protein: CASSRPGGSYEQYF; CDR3 DNA: TGTGCCAGCAGTCGCCCCGGTGGCTCCTACGAGCAGTACTTC
clone size: NA; D gene: TRBD2; J gene: TRBJ2-1; V gene: TRBV20-1; CDR3 protein: CSARGLAGAANEQFF; CDR3 DNA: TGCAGTGCTAGAGGACTAGCGGGAGCTGCCAATGAGCAGTTCTTC
clone size: NA; D gene: TRBD2; J gene: TRBJ2-5; V gene: TRBV10-3; CDR3 protein: CTINRGRPAGEKETQYF; CDR3 DNA: TGTACCATCAATAGGGGCAGGCCGGCGGGGGAGAAAGAGACCCAGTACTTC
clone size: NA; D gene: NA; J gene: TRBJ2-1; V gene: TRBV5-1; CDR3 protein: CASSLGLYKEQFF; CDR3 DNA: TGCGCCAGCAGCTTGGGCCTGTACAAGGAGCAGTTCTTC
clone size: once; D gene: NA; J gene: TRBJ1-5; V gene: TRBV10-3; CDR3 protein: CAIGGTGETQPQHF; CDR3 DNA: TGTGCCATCGGCGGGACCGGGGAAACTCAGCCCCAGCATTTT
clone size: few; D gene: NA; J gene: TRBJ2-1; V gene: TRBV6-2/TRBV6-3; CDR3 protein: CASSKDRNNEQFF; CDR3 DNA: TGTGCCAGCAGTAAGGACCGAAACAATGAGCAGTTCTTC
clone size: NA; D gene: NA; J gene: TRBJ2-7; V gene: TRBV12-3/TRBV12-4; CDR3 protein: CASSWGESSYEQYF; CDR3 DNA: TGTGCCAGCAGTTGGGGGGAGAGCTCCTACGAGCAGTACTTC
clone size: NA; D gene: NA; J gene: TRBJ1-1; V gene: TRBV27; CDR3 protein: CASSLKGSVEAFF; CDR3 DNA: TGTGCCAGCAGTTTAAAGGGATCTGTCGAAGCTTTCTTT
clone size: NA; D gene: NA; J gene: TRBJ1-5; V gene: TRBV20-1; CDR3 protein: CSASRGFNQPQHF; CDR3 DNA: TGCAGTGCTAGCAGGGGCTTCAATCAGCCCCAGCATTTT
clone size: NA; D gene: TRBD1; J gene: TRBJ2-1; V gene: TRBV12-3/TRBV12-4; CDR3 protein: CASSDRDRNNEQFF; CDR3 DNA: TGTGCCAGCAGTGACCGGGACAGGAATAATGAGCAGTTCTTC
clone size: once; D gene: TRBD2; J gene: TRBJ2-2; V gene: TRBV4-1; CDR3 protein: CASSPRTSGRRNTGELFF; CDR3 DNA: TGCGCCAGCAGCCCTAGGACTAGCGGGAGAAGGAACACCGGGGAGCTGTTTTTT
clone size: NA; D gene: NA; J gene: TRBJ2-1; V gene: TRBV20-1; CDR3 protein: CSAGGPGTPPKDEQFF; CDR3 DNA: TGCAGTGCTGGAGGCCCCGGGACACCCCCGAAGGATGAGCAGTTCTTC
clone size: once; D gene: TRBD1; J gene: TRBJ1-2; V gene: TRBV5-1; CDR3 protein: CASSFLTGDGGYTF; CDR3 DNA: TGCGCCAGCAGCTTTTTGACAGGGGATGGTGGCTACACCTTC
clone size: NA; D gene: NA; J gene: TRBJ1-5; V gene: TRBV12-3/TRBV12-4; CDR3 protein: CASSLGDGGQPQHF; CDR3 DNA: TGTGCCAGCAGTTTAGGGGACGGGGGTCAGCCCCAGCATTTT